This T cell receptor beta chain was recorded in a study of control samples from healthy donors and cancer patients. With 5 bases removed from V and 1 base from J, the gap between germline ends came to 11 bases. This CDR3 is built from 15 residues. CDR1 and CDR2 from the germline V gene are SGHTA and FQGNSA. Produced via immunoSEQ multiplex PCR; TCRdb's table is partial and in-frame only. The sample has nearly 40,000 clones; roughly 90% are singletons. This receptor was taken from a woman aged 45-65 years in good health. Sequences were obtained from blood. The gene calls are TRBV7-2 and TRBJ2-2, with D maybe TRBD2 (5 bases). This CDR3 is CASSPRGLNTGELFF. The CDR3 DNA sequence: TGTGCCAGCAGCCCCCGGGGTCTGAACACCGGGGAGCTGTTTTTT. Full variable domain (missing parts from reference TRBV7-2 and TRBJ2-2): GAGVSQSPSNKVTEKGKDVELRCDPISGHTALYWYRQSLGQGLEFLIYFQGNSAPDKSGLPSDRFSAERTGGSVSTLTIQRTQQEDSAVYLCASSPRGLNTGELFFGEGSRLTVL.